The clone carrying this T cell receptor (beta chain) was picked up a small number of times. Its antigen is as yet unknown. The genes are named according to mouse. The read falls 1 residue short of the CDR3 end, and the missing part is taken from the germline J gene. The germline CDR1 and CDR2 sequences are NSHNY and SYGAGN. The CDR3 has 16 residues. Trimming at V came to 3 bases and at J to 0 bases, leaving 4 bases not matched to a gene. The time point denotes: mouse harvest day 14 after allogeneic transplant. Tail vein injection delivered 10^7 T-cell-depleted bone marrow cells and 10^6 splenic CD5+ T cells. B6 (H2b) cells into BALB/c (H2d) mice; tissues taken at day 7 or 14. The sample comes from a study of tissue T cells after allogeneic stem cell transplantation. Regarding the study as a whole: Some tissue clones might be persisting host cells; their alloreactivity or antigen specificity was not determined.

Survey-depth TCRbeta CDR3 sequencing reported V/J genes and productive frequencies. Sequencing was performed with immunoSEQ multiplex PCR; in TCRdb, only in-frame clones are kept and a portion is missing. The repertoire holds under 9,000 clones, with roughly 38% as singletons. This chain links TRBV13-1 with TRBJ2-3; 10 bases align to TRBD2. The TCR originated in a female BALB/c mouse given C57BL/6 T cells with graft-versus-host disease after an allogeneic hematopoietic cell transplant. Sequences were obtained from skin. The covered CDR3 bases are TGTGCCAGCAGTGCCCGGACTGGGGGTAGTGCAGAAACGCTGTAT. This sequence encodes CASSARTGGSAETLY. Given in full, the CDR3 is CASSARTGGSAETLYF.